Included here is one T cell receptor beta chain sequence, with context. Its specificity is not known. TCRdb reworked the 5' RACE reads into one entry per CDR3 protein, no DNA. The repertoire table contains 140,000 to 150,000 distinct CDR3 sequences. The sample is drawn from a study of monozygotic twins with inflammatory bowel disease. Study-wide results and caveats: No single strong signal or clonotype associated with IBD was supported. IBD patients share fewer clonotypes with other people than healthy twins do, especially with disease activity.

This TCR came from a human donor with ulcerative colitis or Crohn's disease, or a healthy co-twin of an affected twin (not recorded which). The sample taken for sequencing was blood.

The CDR3 loop is CASSIDRTAAPEAFF. The chain employs TRBV19 and TRBJ1-1; the TCRdb call, TRBD1, lacks DNA for checking. Germline assignment: CDR1 LNHDA and CDR2 SQIVND (reference sequence). This CDR3 is built from 15 residues.